Sequencing of this TCR beta chain was carried out in a study of Graves' ophthalmopathy and Graves' hyperthyroidism. The study amplified TCR beta CDR3 regions using RNA transcripts. The library came from an HTBI-primed first-round RT-PCR and a second-round multiplex PCR. TCRdb itself ran the multiplex PCR reads through MiXCR, one entry per CDR3 protein. This sample has 600,000 to 950,000 distinct CDR3 sequences; approximately 40% occur once, and the top ten carry 44%. V was cut by 2 bases and J by 0 bases, with 23 bases left in between. CDR1 is SNHLY and CDR2 is FYNNEI in the germline V gene. CDR3 length equals 19 residues. This clonotype has only one observation.

Sequencing input: peripheral blood. The genes are TRBV2 and TRBJ2-7; possible D gene TRBD2, 7 bases. The origin of this receptor is an adult man with Graves' ophthalmopathy. CDR3 DNA: TGTGCCAGCAGTGAACTGGCCTGGAAGGGGGGGGCGAGCTCCTACGAGCAGTACTTC. Amino acids: CASSELAWKGGASSYEQYF.